Shown below are 29 T cell receptor beta chains from a single sample sequenced in a study of vaccination effects on CD4 cells after COVID-19. The protocol was immunoSEQ multiplex PCR, while the TCRdb copy is restricted to in-frame clones and leaves out a portion. The sample has 15,000 or so clones, less than 85% seen once. Using viral peptide pools, the ViraFEST assay grew out antigen-specific CD4+ T cells prior to sequencing. The culture ran for roughly ten days before CD4+ T cells were isolated. From March to December 2020, the person had a SARS-CoV-2 infection that was confirmed by PCR. Every participant took two doses of the BNT162b2 or mRNA-1273 vaccine. No cognate antigen is known for these TCRs. The sequencing used CD4+ T cells from PBMCs cultured with SARS-CoV-2 spike peptides, collected after COVID-19 vaccination. These receptors all come from a human donor who had a prior SARS-CoV-2 infection.

This clone was picked up one time. The chain joins TRBV5-4 to TRBJ2-7, with D perhaps TRBD2 (5 bases). Trimming removed 0 bases at V and 4 bases at J, with 17 bases between. CDR1 is SGHNT and CDR2 is YYREEE in the germline V gene (reference sequence). There are 16 residues in the CDR3. CDR3 DNA sequence: TGTGCCAGCAGCTTGGGGGCTACTAGTGAGGTTTACGAGCAGTACTTC. Encoded protein: CASSLGATSEVYEQYF.

The chain couples TRBV18 to TRBJ1-3; 8 bases align to TRBD1. The CDR3 has 17 amino acids. Germline V gene lookup returns CDR1 KGHSH and CDR2 LQKENI. The V segment lost 1 base and the J segment 3 bases; nucleotides outside the gene matches: 8. The CDR3 sequence is CASSPLPGGVDGNTIYF. For the CDR3, the DNA is TGTGCCAGCTCACCACTGCCAGGGGGCGTTGATGGAAACACCATATATTTT. Full variable domain (rest looked up from reference TRBV18 and TRBJ1-3): NAGVMQNPRHLVRRRGQEARLRCSPMKGHSHVYWYRQLPEEGLKFMVYLQKENIIDESGMPKERFSAEFPKEGPSILRIQQVVRGDSAAYFCASSPLPGGVDGNTIYFGEGSWLTVV.

In its sample, this clone was seen once. This chain uses TRBV7-8 with TRBJ1-1; 10 bases are shared with TRBD1. CDR1 is SGHVS, CDR2 FQNEAQ, per germline. Trimming cost V 4 bases and J 0 bases; bases outside gene matches: 5. This CDR3 contains 16 residues. In nucleotides, the CDR3 is TGTGCCAGCAGCTCGACAGGGGGCAATTTGAACACTGAAGCTTTCTTT. Translation gives CASSSTGGNLNTEAFF.

V is TRBV7-2 and J is TRBJ1-1; possibly TRBD1 for D (6 bases). Germline values: CDR1 SGHTA, CDR2 FQGNSA. The length of the CDR3 is 16 residues. Trimming pared 6 bases from V and 0 bases from J, leaving 17 bases between. CDR3 bases: TGTGCCAGCAGTCGGTGGGTGACAGGTATGAACACTGAAGCTTTCTTT. Translated: CASSRWVTGMNTEAFF.

The rearrangement joins TRBV5-4 to TRBJ1-4; no clear D. Trimming cost V 0 bases and J 0 bases, with 12 bases left between them. Germline loops: CDR1 SGHNT, CDR2 YYREEE (reference sequence). This CDR3 has 17 amino acids. This CDR3 is CASSLEEYQATNEKLFF. CDR3 bases: TGTGCCAGCAGCTTGGAGGAGTACCAAGCAACTAATGAAAAACTGTTTTTT. The full variable domain, rest sourced from reference TRBV5-4 and TRBJ1-4, is ETGVTQSPTHLIKTRGQQVTLRCSSQSGHNTVSWYQQALGQGPQFIFQYYREEENGRGNFPPRFSGLQFPNYSSELNVNALELDDSALYLCASSLEEYQATNEKLFFGSGTQLSVL.

CDR3 region: CASSPSLTSSYEQYF. CDR3 DNA sequence: TGTGCCAGCAGTCCTTCACTTACTAGCTCCTACGAGCAGTACTTC. The chain couples TRBV3-1 (or the pseudogene TRBV3-2) to TRBJ2-7; the D gene is possibly TRBD2 (5 bases). CDR1 is LGHDT and CDR2 is YNNKEL in the germline V gene (reference sequence). CDR3 length: 15 residues. The V end was cut by 6 bases, the J end by 0 bases, with 15 bases between.

The V and J genes are TRBV12-3 or TRBV12-4 and TRBJ2-2; 7 nucleotides agree with TRBD2. The CDR3 contains 12 residues. The trim removed 10 bases at V and 5 bases at J, leaving 4 bases unmatched. This CDR3 reads CATGGRTGELFF. The CDR3 nucleotides read TGTGCCACCGGGGGGAGAACCGGGGAGCTGTTTTTT.

The chain combines TRBV7-2 with TRBJ2-5; 7 positions match TRBD2. This CDR3 region has 14 residues. CDR1 and CDR2 (germline): SGHTA, FQGNSA. Trimming at V came to 4 bases and at J to 3 bases, leaving 5 bases not matched to a gene. Here the CDR3 reads CASSSGGTKETQYF. The DNA of the CDR3 is TGTGCCAGCAGCTCCGGGGGGACCAAAGAGACCCAGTACTTC.

This sequence joins TRBV5-1 and TRBJ2-5; 12 bases are shared with TRBD2. CDR1 and CDR2 from the germline V gene are SGHRS and YFSETQ. The CDR3 spans 17 residues. With 0 bases clipped from V and 1 base from J, the junction kept 4 bases outside the gene matches. CDR3 residues: CASSLVLAGGIQETQYF. DNA of the CDR3: TGCGCCAGCAGCTTGGTGCTAGCGGGAGGGATCCAAGAGACCCAGTACTTC.

The chain employs TRBV7-8 and TRBJ2-5, with a weak D call TRBD2 (6 bases). V lost 1 base, J lost 1 base, and 13 bases lay in between. The CDR3 has 16 amino acids. CDR1 is SGHVS and CDR2 is FQNEAQ in the germline V gene. This chain's CDR3 is CASSLGIRGTQETQYF. As DNA, the CDR3 is TGTGCCAGCAGCTTAGGTATACGGGGGACCCAAGAGACCCAGTACTTC.

The chain recombines TRBV14 with TRBJ1-1; TRBD1 agrees at 10 bases. The CDR3 covers 16 residues. Trimming took 4 bases from V and 1 from J; bases not matched to a gene: 6. The V gene's germline CDR1 is SGHDN and CDR2 FVKESK. The CDR3 DNA sequence: TGTGCCAGCAGCCTCGGGACAGGGGAAGAGAACACTGAAGCTTTCTTT. Protein product: CASSLGTGEENTEAFF.

This chain connects TRBV7-3 to TRBJ2-2, with 8 bases identical to TRBD1. The CDR3 is 15 amino acids. V lost 1 base and J lost 5; bases outside the gene matches: 3. Germline V lookup: CDR1 SGHTA, CDR2 FQGTGA. The CDR3 region is CASSLSRGLTGELFF. CDR3 nucleotides: TGTGCCAGCAGCTTAAGCAGGGGGCTGACCGGGGAGCTGTTTTTT.

The chain joins TRBV15 to TRBJ2-4; 16 positions agree with TRBD2. CDR3 size: 19 residues. Germline-derived CDR1 and CDR2 are LNHNV and YYDKDF (reference sequence). Losses at the gene ends were 5 bases for V and 0 bases for J; bases not matched to a gene: 7. The CDR3 nucleotides read TGTGCCACCAGCGGGGGACTAGCGGGGGGGGGAGTAGCCAAAAACATTCAGTACTTC. It specifies CATSGGLAGGGVAKNIQYF.

By share, this clone counts as large. This sequence joins TRBV6-2 or TRBV6-3 and TRBJ2-3; TRBD2 matches 8 bases. Trimming took 5 bases from V and 4 from J; bases not matched to a gene: 8. Germline CDR1 MNHEY, CDR2 SVGEGT. The CDR3 is 15 amino acids. CDR3 amino acids: CASSTPGLVSDTQYF. The CDR3 DNA reads as TGTGCCAGCAGTACGCCGGGACTAGTTTCAGATACGCAGTATTTT.

The V call is TRBV18, the J call TRBJ2-1; a weak D match, TRBD1 (6 bases). V lost 2 bases and J 5 bases, leaving 7 bases between the germline ends. CDR1 is KGHSH and CDR2 is LQKENI in the germline V gene. The CDR3 totals 13 residues. The CDR3 sequence: CASSPAGDNEQFF. The CDR3 region has the DNA TGTGCCAGCTCACCAGCAGGGGACAATGAGCAGTTCTTC.

The gene calls are TRBV12-5 and TRBJ1-3, with D unclear. CDR1 and CDR2 (germline): LGHNT, FRNRAP. With 3 bases removed from V and 2 bases from J, the gap between germline ends came to 8 bases. The CDR3 runs 14 residues. Here the CDR3 DNA reads TGTGCTAGTGGTTTCACGGGTACTGGAAACACCATATATTTT. Translated: CASGFTGTGNTIYF.

This chain uses TRBV18 with TRBJ2-7; D is perhaps TRBD1 (5 bases). The V and J ends lost 3 bases and 3 bases respectively, with 6 bases between them. The CDR3 is 12 amino acids. Germline V gene data show CDR1 as KGHSH and CDR2 as LQKENI. The CDR3, as DNA: TGTGCCAGCTCACCTGACAGCTACGAGCAGTACTTC. Translation gives CASSPDSYEQYF. Complete variable domain (other parts from reference TRBV18 and TRBJ2-7): NAGVMQNPRHLVRRRGQEARLRCSPMKGHSHVYWYRQLPEEGLKFMVYLQKENIIDESGMPKERFSAEFPKEGPSILRIQQVVRGDSAAYFCASSPDSYEQYFGPGTRLTVT.

This clone was observed a single time. The chain joins TRBV7-9 to TRBJ2-3; D may be TRBD2 (6 bases). This CDR3 contains 14 residues. Germline CDR1 reads SEHNR; CDR2 reads FQNEAQ (reference sequence). The V end was cut by 3 bases, the J end by 0 bases, with 7 bases between. The CDR3 DNA is TGTGCCAGCAGCTTCGGGACTAGCACAGATACGCAGTATTTT. It encodes CASSFGTSTDTQYF.

This chain connects TRBV9 to TRBJ2-2; 9 bases align to TRBD1. Germline trimming cut 6 bases from V and 5 bases from J; bases unmatched to any gene: 8. The CDR3 is 15 amino acids. Germline lookup yields CDR1 SGDLS and CDR2 YYNGEE. The CDR3 DNA is TGTGCCAGCACTACCGGGACAGGGTGGACCGGGGAGCTGTTTTTT. It is translated as CASTTGTGWTGELFF.

This chain joins TRBV28 and TRBJ2-2; D might be TRBD2 (6 bases). The germline CDR1 and CDR2 sequences are MDHEN and SYDVKM. V was clipped by 3 bases and J by 3 bases, with 11 bases between them. This CDR3 region has 15 residues. This CDR3 reads CASSLGEVDTGELFF. Here the CDR3 DNA reads TGTGCCAGCAGTTTGGGGGAGGTGGACACCGGGGAGCTGTTTTTT.

The chain combines TRBV30 with TRBJ2-7, with a tentative D call TRBD1 (5 bases). CDR3 size: 14 residues. Deletions cut 2 bases from V and 2 bases from J, with 13 bases between. Germline values: CDR1 GTSNPN, CDR2 SVGIG (reference sequence). CDR3 protein: CAWSLGQRTYEQYF. As DNA, the CDR3 is TGTGCCTGGAGTTTGGGGCAGAGAACCTACGAGCAGTACTTC.

J is TRBJ2-7 and V is TRBV6-5; 9 nucleotides line up with TRBD2. This CDR3 is built from 15 residues. J lost 4 bases, V lost 2 bases, and 6 bases had no gene match. Germline V lookup: CDR1 MNHEY, CDR2 SVGAGI. The DNA for the CDR3 is TGTGCCAGCAGTTACCTTGGGCTAGCGGGGTACGAGCAGTACTTC. Translating it yields CASSYLGLAGYEQYF.

This clone was observed once. The chain recombines TRBV3-1 (or the pseudogene TRBV3-2) with TRBJ2-3, with D uncertain. This CDR3 comprises 12 residues. Germline V gene sequence: CDR1 LGHDT, CDR2 YNNKEL (reference sequence). V lost 1 base, J lost 5 bases, and 4 bases lay in between. The CDR3 protein is CASSQVQDTQYF. DNA of the CDR3: TGTGCCAGCAGCCAAGTTCAAGATACGCAGTATTTT.

This sequence joins TRBV24-1 and TRBJ2-3; 7 nucleotides agree with TRBD1. The germline V gene has CDR1 KGHDR and CDR2 SFDVKD. The CDR3 is 15 residues long. Trimming removed 3 bases from V and 1 base from J; junction bases left unmatched: 3. CDR3 region: CATSDPGQGTDTQYF. The CDR3 DNA is TGTGCCACCAGTGATCCCGGACAGGGCACAGATACGCAGTATTTT.

This chain joins TRBV5-6 and TRBJ2-7, with D perhaps TRBD1 or TRBD2 (5 bases each). CDR3 length equals 16 residues. V lost 1 base to trimming and J lost 2 bases, with 16 bases between them. Germline V CDR1 and CDR2: SGHDT, YYEEEE. CDR3 sequence reads: CASSLFGAGSPYEQYF. The CDR3 DNA is TGTGCCAGCAGCTTGTTTGGGGCAGGGAGTCCCTACGAGCAGTACTTC.

This clone has a handful of counts. The CDR3 reads CASSLAAGYQPQHF. The CDR3 DNA reads TGTGCCAGCAGCTTAGCGGCAGGTTATCAGCCCCAGCATTTT. The V gene is TRBV7-2, the J gene TRBJ1-5; no clear D gene. Between the trimmed V and J ends, which lost 0 bases and 5 bases, there was a span of 8 bases. Per germline, CDR1 SGHTA and CDR2 FQGNSA. This CDR3 region has 14 residues.

The rearrangement uses TRBV11-2 and TRBJ1-1, with 10 bases aligning to TRBD1. Germline CDR1 and CDR2: SGHAT and FQNNGV. The CDR3 contains 13 residues. V trimming: 6 bases; J trimming: 7 bases; junction bases outside the gene matches: 5. CDR3 in DNA: TGTGCCAGCAGTCCAGACAGGGGGCGTGAAGCTTTCTTT. It codes for CASSPDRGREAFF.

V is TRBV5-6 and J is TRBJ2-7; TRBD1 might be the D (6 bases). V was pared by 4 bases and J by 11 bases, with 13 bases between. The germline gives CDR1 SGHDT, CDR2 YYEEEE. This CDR3 is 11 amino acids long. CDR3 coding DNA: TGTGCCAGCAGCCAGACAGGAGCAGAGTACTTC. Protein product: CASSQTGAEYF.

In its sample, this clone was seen a few times. The V gene is TRBV7-8, the J gene TRBJ1-3; no reliable D call. This CDR3 is 14 amino acids long. CDR1 is SGHVS and CDR2 is FQNEAQ in the germline V gene. V dropped 0 bases and J dropped 6 bases, with 9 bases sitting between them. DNA of the CDR3: TGTGCCAGCAGCTTAGCACGGACCGAAAACACCATATATTTT. Amino acid sequence: CASSLARTENTIYF.